Below, 27 T cell receptor beta chains from the same sample are listed, as sequenced in a study of technical replicates of blood from a handful of donors. Measured with immunoSEQ multiplex PCR; TCRdb has only the in-frame clones, and not every one. The sample holds about 61,000 clones, more than 70% seen once. The sequencing sample was made of PBMCs. The receptors were gathered from a human donor in good health. Some clones in this sample may be carry-over from other donors' samples.

The chain employs TRBV2 and TRBJ1-5, with no clear D. V was shortened by 5 bases and J by 5 bases, with 10 bases between the two germline ends. CDR3 length equals 13 residues. In germline, CDR1 is SNHLY, CDR2 FYNNEI. The CDR3 region is CASSQNGDQPQHF. CDR3 sequence (DNA): TGTGCCAGCAGTCAAAACGGGGATCAGCCCCAGCATTTT.

The chain combines TRBV5-1 with TRBJ2-1; TRBD2 aligns across 8 bases. With V trimmed by 1 base and J by 6 bases, 15 bases remained unmatched. Looked up from germline, CDR1 is SGHRS and CDR2 is YFSETQ. The length of the CDR3 is 18 residues. This CDR3 reads CASSLSSGVILVSNEQFF. As DNA, the CDR3 is TGCGCCAGCAGCTTGAGTAGCGGGGTAATTTTGGTTTCCAATGAGCAGTTCTTC.

This clone was recorded only once. The genes are TRBV28 and TRBJ2-5; 11 bases align to TRBD2. The CDR3 loop spans 14 amino acids. The germline CDR1 and CDR2 sequences are MDHEN and SYDVKM. V was pared by 8 bases and J by 3 bases, with 5 bases of the junction left unmatched. CDR3 DNA: TGTGCCAGCGCGGGACTAGCGGACGAAGAGACCCAGTACTTC. Translating it yields CASAGLADEETQYF.

The chain has TRBV5-1 and TRBJ2-1, with TRBD2 matching 8 bases. The V gene end was trimmed by 5 bases and the J gene end by 6 bases; junction bases not matched to a gene: 7. The length of the CDR3 is 14 residues. Germline assignment: CDR1 SGHRS and CDR2 YFSETQ. In DNA, the CDR3 is TGCGCCAGCAGGCCTAGCGGGCTACCCAATGAGCAGTTCTTC. Protein sequence: CASRPSGLPNEQFF. The whole variable domain, filled in from reference TRBV5-1 and TRBJ2-1, reads KAGVTQTPRYLIKTRGQQVTLSCSPISGHRSVSWYQQTPGQGLQFLFEYFSETQRNKGNFPGRFSGRQFSNSRSEMNVSTLELGDSALYLCASRPSGLPNEQFFGPGTRLTVL.

Comments on this clone: The junction shows a germline mismatch at one end, possibly a read error. This chain uses TRBV7-2 with TRBJ2-3; TRBD2 aligns across 7 bases. Germline lookup yields CDR1 SGHTA and CDR2 FQGNSA. The CDR3 length is 11 residues. CDR3: CASSSGGTQYF. CDR3 nucleotides: TGTGCTAGCAGCTCGGGGGGTACGCAGTATTTT.

J is TRBJ2-6 and V is TRBV5-4; 7 bases agree with TRBD1. Germline CDR1 is SGHNT and CDR2 is YYREEE (reference sequence). The CDR3 covers 17 residues. Unmatched junction bases numbered 7, after V lost 4 bases and J lost 0 bases. CDR3 bases: TGTGCCAGCAGCACCGGGACAGTGAGCTCTGGGGCCAACGTCCTGACTTTC. Its protein is CASSTGTVSSGANVLTF.

The chain couples TRBV6-6 to TRBJ1-1; D uncertain. The CDR3 contains 14 residues. Trimming took off 6 bases at V and 3 bases at J, with 14 bases between the two ends. Germline assignment: CDR1 MNHNY and CDR2 SVGAGI (reference sequence). The CDR3 reads CASRFEPRDTEAFF. As DNA, the CDR3 is TGTGCCAGCAGATTCGAACCGCGAGACACTGAAGCTTTCTTT.

This chain connects TRBV9 to TRBJ2-1; 8 bases are a match to TRBD2. V lost 6 bases, J lost 9 bases, and 20 bases stayed unmatched. In germline, CDR1 is SGDLS, CDR2 YYNGEE. There are 17 residues in the CDR3. This chain's CDR3 is CASNNKMRGLEASEQFF. CDR3 bases: TGTGCCAGCAACAATAAGATGCGGGGACTAGAGGCGAGTGAGCAGTTCTTC.

The rearrangement joins TRBV7-8 to TRBJ2-5; 12 positions agree with TRBD2. Looked up from germline, CDR1 is SGHVS and CDR2 is FQNEAQ. V gave up 4 bases and J gave up 1 base; unmatched junction bases: 4. This CDR3 has 16 residues. CDR3 protein: CASSSKTSGGQETQYF. CDR3 nucleotides: TGTGCCAGCAGCTCAAAGACTAGCGGGGGCCAAGAGACCCAGTACTTC.

This rearrangement joins TRBV5-4 to TRBJ2-5; 7 nucleotides align to TRBD2. Germline lookup yields CDR1 SGHNT and CDR2 YYREEE (reference sequence). Unmatched junction bases numbered 12, after V lost 2 bases and J lost 5 bases. The CDR3 length is 16 residues. CDR3 sequence: CASSLSGNYYVETQYF. CDR3 nucleotides: TGTGCCAGCAGCTTAAGCGGGAATTACTACGTGGAGACCCAGTACTTC.

J is TRBJ2-6 and V is TRBV27; D call uncertain. Per the germline V gene, CDR1 is MNHEY and CDR2 is SMNVEV (reference sequence). The CDR3 sequence is 11 residues long. Trimming took 8 bases from V and 11 from J, leaving 10 bases between them. CDR3 sequence (DNA): TGTGCCAGCTCGCCCCGAGACGTCCTGACTTTC. It codes for CASSPRDVLTF.

The chain joins TRBV7-2 to TRBJ2-4; weak D call: TRBD2 (6 bases). The CDR3 totals 14 residues. With 0 bases removed from V and 8 bases from J, the gap between germline ends came to 11 bases. The germline CDR1 and CDR2 sequences are SGHTA and FQGNSA. This chain's CDR3 is CASSLARDGDIQYF. In nucleotides, the CDR3 is TGTGCCAGCAGCTTAGCGCGGGACGGCGACATTCAGTACTTC.

The chain is built from TRBV5-4 and TRBJ2-6; no clear D. Germline V gene sequence: CDR1 SGHNT, CDR2 YYREEE (reference sequence). V was cut by 0 bases and J by 4 bases, with 8 bases left in between. The CDR3 extends over 15 amino acids. CDR3 region: CASSLAGFGANVLTF. The CDR3 DNA reads as TGTGCCAGCAGCTTGGCCGGGTTCGGGGCCAACGTCCTGACTTTC.

The chain uses TRBV25-1 and TRBJ2-3; tentatively, D is TRBD2 (6 bases). Germline loops: CDR1 MGHDK, CDR2 SYGVNS. V lost 4 bases and J 1 base, leaving 15 bases between the germline ends. The CDR3 loop spans 16 amino acids. In nucleotides, the CDR3 is TGTGCCAGCAGTGCCCCAATCGGGGGAGGCACAGATACGCAGTATTTT. This gives the protein CASSAPIGGGTDTQYF. The entire variable domain, with the rest obtained from reference TRBV25-1 and TRBJ2-3, is as follows: EADIYQTPRYLVIGTGKKITLECSQTMGHDKMYWYQQDPGMELHLIHYSYGVNSTEKGDLSSESTVSRIRTEHFPLTLESARPSHTSQYLCASSAPIGGGTDTQYFGPGTRLTVL.

The V call is TRBV25-1, the J call TRBJ2-2; D is undetermined. V was shortened by 3 bases and J by 8 bases, with 13 bases between the two germline ends. Germline V gives CDR1 MGHDK, CDR2 SYGVNS. CDR3 length equals 14 residues. The CDR3 region has the DNA TGTGCCAGCAGTGAGCGAAGCTGGCGGGGGGAGCTGTTTTTT. Translation: CASSERSWRGELFF.

This chain connects TRBV2 to TRBJ2-3, with 13 nucleotides matching TRBD2. This CDR3 is 16 amino acids long. The V and J ends lost 6 bases and 2 bases, in that order; junction bases with no gene match: 5. Per the germline V gene, CDR1 is SNHLY and CDR2 is FYNNEI. CDR3: CASRDGTSGVTDTQYF. Written as DNA, the CDR3 is TGTGCCAGCAGAGACGGGACTAGCGGGGTCACAGATACGCAGTATTTT.

This rearrangement joins TRBV7-2 to TRBJ1-2, with a tentative D call TRBD1 (6 bases). Per the germline V gene, CDR1 is SGHTA and CDR2 is FQGNSA. The CDR3 runs 13 residues. V dropped 5 bases and J dropped 13 bases, with 20 bases sitting between them. The CDR3 DNA follows: TGTGCCAGCAGCCTGGCGCGACAGGCCCCGGGCACCTTC. It codes for CASSLARQAPGTF.

CDR3 amino acids: CATTRDRGSYEQYF. In DNA form, the CDR3 reads TGTGCCACCACCCGGGACAGGGGCTCCTACGAGCAGTACTTC. The chain couples TRBV15 to TRBJ2-7, with 10 bases that match TRBD1. After removal of 7 bases from V and 0 bases from J, the junction contained 3 bases not matched to a gene. Germline CDR1 reads LNHNV; CDR2 reads YYDKDF (reference sequence). The CDR3 consists of 14 residues.

J is TRBJ2-7 and V is TRBV7-9; TRBD1 matches 8 bases. CDR1 is SEHNR, CDR2 FQNEAQ, per germline (reference sequence). V lost 4 bases and J lost 4; bases outside the gene matches: 12. The CDR3 loop spans 16 amino acids. The DNA for the CDR3 is TGTGCCAGCAGCTACCCCGGGCAGGGGGCTGGTTACGAGCAGTACTTC. This encodes CASSYPGQGAGYEQYF.

This clone has only a few counts. V gene TRBV6-4 combines with J gene TRBJ2-6; TRBD2 aligns across 12 bases. The germline V gene has CDR1 MRHNA and CDR2 SNTAGT. Germline trimming cut 3 bases from V and 0 bases from J; bases unmatched to any gene: 3. The CDR3 covers 18 residues. CDR3: CASSDGLAGISGANVLTF. CDR3 in DNA: TGTGCCAGCAGTGATGGACTAGCGGGAATCTCTGGGGCCAACGTCCTGACTTTC.

This clone was observed once. This chain joins TRBV18 and TRBJ2-3; unclear D gene. CDR1 and CDR2 (germline): KGHSH, LQKENI. This CDR3 contains 16 residues. Between the trimmed V and J ends, which lost 6 bases and 0 bases, there was a span of 16 bases. CDR3: CASSANGVTSTDTQYF. In DNA form, the CDR3 reads TGTGCCAGCTCTGCAAACGGAGTAACTAGCACAGATACGCAGTATTTT.

V and J are TRBV6-6 and TRBJ2-3; TRBD2 aligns across 10 bases. Germline trimming cut 4 bases from V and 6 bases from J; bases unmatched to any gene: 4. The CDR3 is 14 residues long. Germline assignment: CDR1 MNHNY and CDR2 SVGAGI (reference sequence). CDR3 in DNA: TGTGCCAGCAGTTTAGCGGGGGGAGCGGATACGCAGTATTTT. As protein: CASSLAGGADTQYF.

This clone was recorded once. The CDR3 nucleotides are TGTGCCAGCAGCCCCGGGAGGGTCGAGCAGTACTTC. Translation: CASSPGRVEQYF. J is TRBJ2-7 and V is TRBV7-9; 8 positions agree with TRBD2. V lost 5 bases, J lost 6 bases, and 3 bases stayed unmatched. The CDR3 is made up of 12 amino acids. Per germline, CDR1 SEHNR and CDR2 FQNEAQ (reference sequence).

The chain employs TRBV13 and TRBJ2-5, with TRBD1 identical over 10 bases. J was trimmed by 7 bases and V by 5 bases; bases with no gene match: 7. This CDR3 region has 14 residues. Germline CDR1 PRHDT, CDR2 FYEKMQ (reference sequence). The CDR3 spells CASSPGQGWGTQYF. CDR3 bases: TGTGCCAGCAGCCCGGGACAGGGGTGGGGGACCCAGTACTTC.

This sequence joins TRBV4-2 and TRBJ2-2, with 7 nucleotides matching TRBD1. Germline V gene sequence: CDR1 LGHNA, CDR2 YNFKEQ. The CDR3 sequence is 17 residues long. V dropped 1 base and J dropped 0; count of bases not matched to a gene: 5. The CDR3 DNA is TGTGCCAGCAGCCAAGGCCTGGGGACAGCGAACACCGGGGAGCTGTTTTTT. This translates into CASSQGLGTANTGELFF.

This sequence joins TRBV5-6 and TRBJ1-2; 8 bases agree with TRBD1. V was clipped by 5 bases and J by 4 bases; unmatched bases: 10. This CDR3 region has 15 residues. Germline values: CDR1 SGHDT, CDR2 YYEEEE. In DNA form, the CDR3 reads TGTGCCAGCAGAGCGGCGACAGGGGCTCCCTATGGCTACACCTTC. Its translation is CASRAATGAPYGYTF.

The V call is TRBV14, the J call TRBJ1-2, with 8 bases aligning to TRBD1. CDR3 size: 18 residues. V dropped 6 bases and J dropped 3; count of bases not matched to a gene: 18. Germline-derived CDR1 and CDR2 are SGHDN and FVKESK. The CDR3 reads CASSLWWDRRLGDYGYTF. The CDR3 nucleotides are TGTGCCAGCAGTCTTTGGTGGGACAGGCGGTTAGGTGACTATGGCTACACCTTC.